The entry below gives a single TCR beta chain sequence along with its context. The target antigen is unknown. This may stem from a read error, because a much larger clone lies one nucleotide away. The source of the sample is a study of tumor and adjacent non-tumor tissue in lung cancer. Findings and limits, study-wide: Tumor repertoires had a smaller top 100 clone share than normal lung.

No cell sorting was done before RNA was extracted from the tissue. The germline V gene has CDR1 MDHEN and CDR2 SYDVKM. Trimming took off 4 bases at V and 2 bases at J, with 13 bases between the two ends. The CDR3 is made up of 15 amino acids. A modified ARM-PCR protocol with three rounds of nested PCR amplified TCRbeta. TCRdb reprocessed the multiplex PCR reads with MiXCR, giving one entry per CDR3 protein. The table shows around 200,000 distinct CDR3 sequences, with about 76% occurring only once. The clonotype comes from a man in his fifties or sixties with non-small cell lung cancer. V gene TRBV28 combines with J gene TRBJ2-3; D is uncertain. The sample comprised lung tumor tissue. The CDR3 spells CASSSPPTHTDTQYF. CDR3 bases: TGTGCCAGCAGTTCCCCCCCTACCCACACAGATACGCAGTATTTT.